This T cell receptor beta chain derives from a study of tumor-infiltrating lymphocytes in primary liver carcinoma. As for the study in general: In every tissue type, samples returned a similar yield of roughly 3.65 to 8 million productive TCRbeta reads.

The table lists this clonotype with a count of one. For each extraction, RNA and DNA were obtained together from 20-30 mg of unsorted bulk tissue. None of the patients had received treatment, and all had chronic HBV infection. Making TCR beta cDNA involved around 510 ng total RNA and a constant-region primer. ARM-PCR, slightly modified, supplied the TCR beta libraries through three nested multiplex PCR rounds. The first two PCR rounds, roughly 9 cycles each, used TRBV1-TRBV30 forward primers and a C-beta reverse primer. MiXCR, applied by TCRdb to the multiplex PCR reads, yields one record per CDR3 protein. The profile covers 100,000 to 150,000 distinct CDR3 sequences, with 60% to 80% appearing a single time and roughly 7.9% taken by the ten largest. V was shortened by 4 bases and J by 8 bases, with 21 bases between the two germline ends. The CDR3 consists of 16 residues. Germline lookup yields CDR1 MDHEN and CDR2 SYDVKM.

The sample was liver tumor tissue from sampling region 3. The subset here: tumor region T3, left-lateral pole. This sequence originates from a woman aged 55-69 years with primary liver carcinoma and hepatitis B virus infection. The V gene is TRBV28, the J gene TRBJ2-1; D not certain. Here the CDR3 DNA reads TGTGCCAGCAGTTCACCTTCATCCGTGGCGTCAGATGAGCAGTTCTTC. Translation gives CASSSPSSVASDEQFF.